This T cell receptor beta chain was identified in a study of cytomegalovirus exposure and HLA in healthy donors (dated by TCRdb to about 2017). In terms of the full investigation: The 666 repertoires of the first cohort and the 95 to 150 validation repertoires were produced on the same platform, according to a later analysis. The study aimed to test whether signatures of past pathogen exposure could be identified by cataloging public T cell receptors. Along with the approximately 600-subject first cohort, a separate validation cohort of about 110 different subjects was used. To predict cytomegalovirus infection status, the study combined high-throughput TCR immunosequencing, statistical association of individual TCRs with disease status, and machine learning. Paper-wide results and their limitations: In the study, around 160 TCR beta chains were listed as associated with cytomegalovirus. A few of the identified cytomegalovirus-associated TCR beta chains were confirmed in vitro to be specific for cytomegalovirus antigens. The classifier was reported to diagnose cytomegalovirus status with high specificity and sensitivity in both the original and validation cohorts. Most TCR sequences were observed very rarely across donors, whereas some public TCRs were present in many individuals. The authors suggested that the approach could potentially be generalized to other disease states and immunological phenotypes. The validation cohort had no HLA typing available for a later analysis, so co-occurrence within that cohort was assessed over all 110 or so repertoires. Subsequent analysis determined that TCRs grouped into clusters in the first cohort also showed a tendency toward co-occurrence across the 90 to 150 validation repertoires, and approximately 93% of cluster scores exceeded 0.

The donors were included in the validation cohort of 130 or so subjects, a group kept apart from the approximately 700-subject first cohort. The library was made by the immunoSEQ multiplex PCR assay. The paper's processing steps were these. To diagnose cytomegalovirus status from the catalog of TCR beta chain sequences, a statistical classification framework was built. TCRdb's version of the immuneACCESS table is confined to in-frame rearrangements and falls short of the full clone set. An unresolved V gene accounts for under half of the shortfall where checked; the remainder is of unknown origin. The V and J calls and clone size come from that table; D and trimming were worked out from the DNA. The sample table holds 200,000 to 300,000 clones, of which around 90% were seen once. The ten largest clones capture 3.1% of the sample. As encoded in the germline V gene, CDR1 is SGHVS while CDR2 is FNYEAQ. The cysteine opens and the phenylalanine closes a CDR3 of 15 amino acids. The kept DNA is CDR3 alone, 45 bases in frame from the first base.

About this clone itself: The antigen this receptor binds is unknown. Sequence at one end of the junction differs from germline and may be a read error.

The chain couples TRBV7-6 to TRBJ2-5, with the D call perhaps TRBD1 or TRBD2, as 5 bases match in each case. The TCR originated in a woman aged 30 to 39 in good health and CMV-seronegative. The sequenced sample was PBMCs. The nucleotides read TGTGCCAGCAGCCTAGCAGGGACCACGGGGGAGACCCAGTACTTC. Translation gives CASSLAGTTGETQYF.